A single sample gave rise to the 26 T cell receptor beta chains below, sequenced in a study of Ad26.COV2.S vaccination and SARS-CoV-2 variants. Treatment here: about 20 received Ad26.COV2.S at low or high dose, single or two shots; 5 received placebo; per-sample allocation not given. Specimens were obtained on day 63 following the first vaccine or placebo injection. Data came from immunoSEQ multiplex PCR; TCRdb stores just in-frame clones and leaves some out. The sample has about 460,000 clones, about 88% seen once. The starting material was peripheral blood, obtained in a trial of Ad26.COV2.S vaccine versus placebo. Receptor source: a person aged 18 to 65 who received the Ad26.COV2.S COVID-19 vaccine or a placebo.

V and J are TRBV3-1 (or the pseudogene TRBV3-2) and TRBJ2-6; D is undetermined. The CDR3 extends over 20 amino acids. The germline V gene has CDR1 LGHDT and CDR2 YNNKEL (reference sequence). Trimming took off 1 base at V and 2 bases at J, with 21 bases between the two ends. The CDR3 DNA is TGTGCCAGCAGCCAAGCTAGGTTAAAGGTGAAGCTGGCTGGGGCCAACGTCCTGACTTTC. Its translation is CASSQARLKVKLAGANVLTF.

V gene TRBV18 combines with J gene TRBJ1-1, with a tentative D call TRBD1 (5 bases). Germline loops: CDR1 KGHSH, CDR2 LQKENI. V was clipped by 1 base and J by 1 base, with 10 bases between them. The CDR3 length is 15 residues. This CDR3 is CASSPRTGANTEAFF. In DNA, the CDR3 is TGTGCCAGCTCACCACGTACAGGAGCGAACACTGAAGCTTTCTTT.

The chain has TRBV6-2 or TRBV6-3 and TRBJ2-7; TRBD1 matches at 9 bases. There are 14 residues in the CDR3. CDR1 is MNHEY, CDR2 SVGEGT, per germline. The J segment lost 5 bases and the V segment lost 4 bases, leaving 6 bases of the junction unmatched. CDR3 coding DNA: TGTGCCAGCAGTTTAAGGGGACAGGGTGACGAGCAGTACTTC. It yields the protein CASSLRGQGDEQYF.

This chain uses TRBV7-2 with TRBJ2-7; D gene unclear. The V gene's germline CDR1 is SGHTA and CDR2 FQGNSA. The CDR3 totals 14 residues. Trimming stripped 4 bases from V and 4 bases from J, with 14 bases between. CDR3 nucleotides: TGTGCCAGCAGCTACGACCCTGACTCGTACGAGCAGTACTTC. It specifies CASSYDPDSYEQYF.

The chain combines TRBV7-2 with TRBJ2-7; D could derive from TRBD1 or TRBD2 (5 bases each). Between the trimmed V and J ends, which lost 4 bases and 3 bases, there was a span of 16 bases. Germline V gene lookup returns CDR1 SGHTA and CDR2 FQGNSA. The CDR3 length is 15 residues. The DNA of the CDR3 is TGTGCCAGCAGCTCGACCGGGACGGCCCTCTACGAGCAGTACTTC. This codes for CASSSTGTALYEQYF. Together with reference TRBV7-2 and TRBJ2-7, the CDR3 gives the full variable domain: GAGVSQSPSNKVTEKGKDVELRCDPISGHTALYWYRQSLGQGLEFLIYFQGNSAPDKSGLPSDRFSAERTGGSVSTLTIQRTQQEDSAVYLCASSSTGTALYEQYFGPGTRLTVT.

J is TRBJ1-5 and V is TRBV15; no clear D gene. CDR3 length equals 13 residues. CDR1 and CDR2 from the germline V gene are LNHNV and YYDKDF (reference sequence). V dropped 6 bases and J dropped 4 bases, with 10 bases sitting between them. CDR3 region: CATSAVANQPQHF. CDR3 in DNA: TGTGCCACCAGTGCGGTGGCAAATCAGCCCCAGCATTTT.

J is TRBJ1-2 and V is TRBV9, with TRBD1 identical over 7 bases. CDR1 is SGDLS, CDR2 YYNGEE, per germline. J gave up 7 bases and V 3 bases, and 18 bases lay outside the gene matches. The CDR3 extends over 17 amino acids. The CDR3 is CASSELPIRGSRGGYTF. DNA for the CDR3: TGTGCCAGCAGCGAGCTCCCTATCAGGGGGTCACGGGGTGGCTACACCTTC.

The chain uses TRBV19 and TRBJ1-1, with 8 bases aligning to TRBD1. The CDR3 is made up of 14 amino acids. J gave up 11 bases and V 1 base, and 9 bases lay outside the gene matches. Germline CDR1 is LNHDA and CDR2 is SQIVND (reference sequence). CDR3 region: CASSIGWQGAAAFF. The CDR3 bases are TGTGCCAGTAGTATAGGGTGGCAGGGGGCCGCGGCTTTCTTT.

This chain links TRBV19 with TRBJ1-2, with D perhaps matching TRBD1 (6 bases). V lost 4 bases, J lost 4 bases, and 16 bases lay in between. The germline CDR1 and CDR2 sequences are LNHDA and SQIVND (reference sequence). The CDR3 contains 15 residues. The CDR3 sequence: CASSTRDTVRYGYTF. The CDR3, as DNA: TGTGCCAGTAGTACCCGGGACACCGTTCGCTATGGCTACACCTTC.

This chain uses TRBV24-1 with TRBJ2-3; weak D call: TRBD2 (6 bases). Germline assignment: CDR1 KGHDR and CDR2 SFDVKD. The ends were cut back, 4 bases at V and 2 bases at J, with 9 bases in the middle. The CDR3 contains 14 residues. The chain's CDR3 is CATSDGGTTDTQYF. The CDR3 coding sequence is TGTGCCACCAGTGACGGGGGAACCACAGATACGCAGTATTTT.

The gene calls are TRBV7-9 and TRBJ2-7, with D possibly being TRBD1 (7 bases). This CDR3 has 12 amino acids. The V end was cut by 4 bases, the J end by 12 bases, with 16 bases between. Germline assignment: CDR1 SEHNR and CDR2 FQNEAQ (reference sequence). CDR3 sequence: CASSYTGGQSYF. The CDR3 nucleotides read TGTGCCAGCAGCTATACCGGGGGACAGTCGTACTTC.

J is TRBJ1-2 and V is TRBV7-2; D ambiguous. This CDR3 has 14 residues. In germline, CDR1 is SGHTA, CDR2 FQGNSA. V was cut by 0 bases and J by 4 bases, with 9 bases left in between. CDR3 sequence (DNA): TGTGCCAGCAGCTTAGCCGACGGCATCTATGGCTACACCTTC. This codes for CASSLADGIYGYTF.

The chain joins TRBV6-6 to TRBJ1-5; 10 bases are a match to TRBD1. Germline V gene data show CDR1 as MNHNY and CDR2 as SVGAGI (reference sequence). The CDR3 loop spans 16 amino acids. V was clipped by 6 bases and J by 4 bases; unmatched bases: 9. This CDR3 reads CASSPPGQGQNQPQHF. CDR3 sequence (DNA): TGTGCCAGCAGCCCACCGGGACAGGGGCAAAATCAGCCCCAGCATTTT.

The V call is TRBV5-4, the J call TRBJ2-7, with D possibly TRBD1 on 5 matching bases. The length of the CDR3 is 14 residues. The germline V gene has CDR1 SGHNT and CDR2 YYREEE (reference sequence). V was pared by 4 bases and J by 2 bases, with 13 bases between. In DNA, the CDR3 is TGTGCCAGCAGCGTAGGGCAGGGCGCCTACGAGCAGTACTTC. It specifies CASSVGQGAYEQYF.

This chain connects TRBV7-9 to TRBJ1-2; no firm D call. V was trimmed by 1 base and J by 4 bases, leaving 7 bases between them. Germline assignment: CDR1 SEHNR and CDR2 FQNEAQ (reference sequence). The CDR3 extends over 13 amino acids. CDR3 nucleotide sequence: TGTGCCAGCAGCTTAGGGCGCGGCTATGGCTACACCTTC. This translates into CASSLGRGYGYTF.

The rearrangement uses TRBV27 and TRBJ2-1; the match to TRBD2 covers 9 bases. Germline loops: CDR1 MNHEY, CDR2 SMNVEV (reference sequence). The V gene end was trimmed by 6 bases and the J gene end by 7 bases; junction bases not matched to a gene: 4. The CDR3 has 13 residues. Written as DNA, the CDR3 is TGTGCCAGCAGAGGCCTAGCGGGAAATGAGCAGTTCTTC. Its protein product is CASRGLAGNEQFF.

The V call is TRBV7-2, the J call TRBJ2-5, with 9 bases fitting TRBD1. Germline V gives CDR1 SGHTA, CDR2 FQGNSA. CDR3 length: 13 amino acids. J lost 11 bases, V lost 5 bases, and 9 bases had no gene match. The DNA for the CDR3 is TGTGCCAGCAGCAGTCCAGGGACAGGGTTGCAGTACTTC. This gives the protein CASSSPGTGLQYF.

This clone was detected once. This chain links TRBV9 with TRBJ1-1; TRBD1 agrees at 8 bases. V lost 3 bases, J lost 1 base, and 5 bases stayed unmatched. CDR1 and CDR2 (germline): SGDLS, YYNGEE. The CDR3 runs to 15 residues. Here the CDR3 reads CASSASGTGNTEAFF. The DNA of the CDR3 is TGTGCCAGCAGCGCGTCCGGGACAGGGAACACTGAAGCTTTCTTT.

V is TRBV6-5 and J is TRBJ1-6; D possibly corresponds to TRBD1 (6 bases). V was pared by 7 bases and J by 10 bases, with 14 bases between. The length of the CDR3 is 13 residues. CDR1 and CDR2 (germline): MNHEY, SVGAGI. CDR3 sequence reads: CASTEGVRSPLHF. For the CDR3, the DNA is TGTGCCAGCACCGAGGGGGTCAGGTCACCCCTCCACTTT.

V usage is TRBV4-1 and J usage is TRBJ2-1, with D perhaps TRBD2 (6 bases). V gave up 2 bases and J gave up 0 bases, with 8 bases separating them. The germline V gene encodes CDR1 MGHRA and CDR2 YSYEKL. This CDR3 comprises 15 residues. The CDR3: CASSQPGSSYNEQFF. CDR3 bases: TGCGCCAGCAGCCAACCCGGGAGCTCCTACAATGAGCAGTTCTTC.

V and J are TRBV6-5 and TRBJ1-1, with TRBD1 as a possible D gene (6 bases). The germline CDR1 and CDR2 sequences are MNHEY and SVGAGI. Trimming shortened V by 9 bases and J by 1 base, and 15 bases separated the two germline ends. The length of the CDR3 is 14 residues. CDR3 amino acids: CASKQGPSNTEAFF. In DNA form, the CDR3 reads TGTGCCAGTAAACAGGGACCGTCGAACACTGAAGCTTTCTTT.

The genes are TRBV19 and TRBJ1-5, with no clear D. Trimming removed 1 base at V and 3 bases at J, with 4 bases between. Germline V gene sequence: CDR1 LNHDA, CDR2 SQIVND (reference sequence). The CDR3 length is 13 residues. CDR3: CASSIAANQPQHF. The CDR3 DNA sequence: TGTGCCAGTAGTATAGCCGCCAATCAGCCCCAGCATTTT.

The chain is built from TRBV2 and TRBJ1-2; TRBD1 agrees at 12 bases. V shed 6 bases and J 4 bases; nucleotides not matched to a gene: 9. Germline V lookup: CDR1 SNHLY, CDR2 FYNNEI. This CDR3 has 16 amino acids. Written as DNA, the CDR3 is TGTGCCAGCAGCCGGGGGACAGGGGGCACATCCTATGGCTACACCTTC. Encoded protein: CASSRGTGGTSYGYTF.

The V gene is TRBV4-1, the J gene TRBJ2-4, with TRBD1 identical over 8 bases. The V segment lost 1 base and the J segment 6 bases; nucleotides outside the gene matches: 8. The CDR3 is made up of 16 amino acids. In germline, CDR1 is MGHRA, CDR2 YSYEKL. CDR3 nucleotide sequence: TGCGCCAGCAGCCAAGGGTCCCAGGGGGCGGGAAACATTCAGTACTTC. Amino acids: CASSQGSQGAGNIQYF.

The chain recombines TRBV7-2 with TRBJ1-1; TRBD1 matches 8 bases. J gave up 1 base and V 6 bases, and 4 bases lay outside the gene matches. Germline-derived CDR1 and CDR2 are SGHTA and FQGNSA. There are 14 residues in the CDR3. The CDR3 loop reads CASRPDRANTEAFF. The DNA of the CDR3 is TGTGCCAGCAGGCCGGACAGGGCGAACACTGAAGCTTTCTTT.

The chain uses TRBV6-5 and TRBJ2-7; 11 nucleotides agree with TRBD2. Germline V gene data show CDR1 as MNHEY and CDR2 as SVGAGI. This CDR3 contains 14 residues. V lost 6 bases and J lost 4; bases outside the gene matches: 5. CDR3 nucleotide sequence: TGTGCCAGCAGCAGGGTAGCGGGAGGGTACGAGCAGTACTTC. It is translated as CASSRVAGGYEQYF.